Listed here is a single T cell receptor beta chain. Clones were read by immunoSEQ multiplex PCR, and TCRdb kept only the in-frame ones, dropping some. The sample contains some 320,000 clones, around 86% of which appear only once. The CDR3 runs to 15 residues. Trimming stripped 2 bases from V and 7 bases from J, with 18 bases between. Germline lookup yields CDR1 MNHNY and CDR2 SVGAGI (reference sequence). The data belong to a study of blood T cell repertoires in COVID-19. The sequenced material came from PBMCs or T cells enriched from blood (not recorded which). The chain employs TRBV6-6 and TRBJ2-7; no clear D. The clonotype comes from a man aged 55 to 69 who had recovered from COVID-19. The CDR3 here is CASSYESAPRGEQYF. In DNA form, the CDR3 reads TGTGCCAGCAGTTACGAGTCAGCCCCCAGAGGTGAGCAGTACTTC.